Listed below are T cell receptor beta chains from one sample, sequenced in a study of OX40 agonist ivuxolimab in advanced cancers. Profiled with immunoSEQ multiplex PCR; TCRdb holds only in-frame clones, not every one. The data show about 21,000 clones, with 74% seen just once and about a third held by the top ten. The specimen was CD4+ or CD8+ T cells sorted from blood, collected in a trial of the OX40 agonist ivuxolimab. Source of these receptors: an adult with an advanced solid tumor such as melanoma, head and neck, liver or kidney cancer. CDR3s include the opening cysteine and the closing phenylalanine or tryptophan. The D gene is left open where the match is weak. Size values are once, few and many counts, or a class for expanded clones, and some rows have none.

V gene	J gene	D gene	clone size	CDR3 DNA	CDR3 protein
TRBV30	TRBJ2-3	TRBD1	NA	TGTGCCTGGAGTGTGGGGACAGTCCCTAGCACAGATACGCAGTATTTT	CAWSVGTVPSTDTQYF
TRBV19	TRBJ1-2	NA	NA	TGTGCCAGTAGTATAGATGGCTACGGGGCGGTTGGCTACACCTTC	CASSIDGYGAVGYTF
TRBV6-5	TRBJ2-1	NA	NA	TGTGCCAGCAGTTACTCCACTAGTTACGATGAGCAGTTCTTC	CASSYSTSYDEQFF
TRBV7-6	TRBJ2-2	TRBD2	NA	TGTGCCAGCAGCTCCCCTGGGGAGGGATCATTCGACACCGGGGAGCTGTTTTTT	CASSSPGEGSFDTGELFF
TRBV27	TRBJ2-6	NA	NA	TGTGCCAGCAGTGGATACACCGACCCCAGCTCTGGGGCCAACGTCCTGACTTTC	CASSGYTDPSSGANVLTF
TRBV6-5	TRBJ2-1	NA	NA	TGTGCCAGCAGTGGACATGAGCAGTTCTTC	CASSGHEQFF
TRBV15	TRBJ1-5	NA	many	TGTGCCACCAGCCTGGCCGGCAATCAGCCCCAGCATTTT	CATSLAGNQPQHF
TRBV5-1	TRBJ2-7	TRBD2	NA	TGCGCCAGCAGGCGGACTAGCGGCGCTTCCTACGAGCAGTACTTC	CASRRTSGASYEQYF
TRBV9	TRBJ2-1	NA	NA	TGTGCCAGCAGCGTCATGTCCGGGACAACAAATGAGCAGTTCTTC	CASSVMSGTTNEQFF
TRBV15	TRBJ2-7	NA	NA	TGTGCCACCAGCAGAATCGGGACTCTCTACGAGCAGTACTTC	CATSRIGTLYEQYF
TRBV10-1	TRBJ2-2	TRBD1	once	TGCGCCAGCAGTGAACCGGGACAGGGGGTAAGTGCCACCGGGGAGCTGTTTTTT	CASSEPGQGVSATGELFF
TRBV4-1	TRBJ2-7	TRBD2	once	TGCGCCAGCAGCCAAGGGGATAGCGGGTCCTACGAGCAGTACTTC	CASSQGDSGSYEQYF
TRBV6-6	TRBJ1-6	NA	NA	TGTGCCAGCAGTTACTCGGACATACGGGATTCACCCCTCCACTTT	CASSYSDIRDSPLHF
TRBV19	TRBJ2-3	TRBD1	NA	TGTGCCACTTCCAGTGGGGACAGGAGCACAGATACGCAGTATTTT	CATSSGDRSTDTQYF
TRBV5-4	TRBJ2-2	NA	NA	TGTGCCCTTAAGGGAGGGAACACCGGGGAGCTGTTTTTT	CALKGGNTGELFF
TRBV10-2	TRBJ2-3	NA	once	TGCGCCAGCAGTGAATTGGCAGGGACAGATACGCAGTATTTT	CASSELAGTDTQYF
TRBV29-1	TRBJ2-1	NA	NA	TGCAGCGTTGAAGTGGGGACGGTGAACAATGAGCAGTTCTTC	CSVEVGTVNNEQFF
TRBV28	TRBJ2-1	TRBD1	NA	TGTGCCAGCAGAGGGGACAGGATATACAATGAGCAGTTCTTC	CASRGDRIYNEQFF
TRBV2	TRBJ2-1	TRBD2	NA	TGTGCCAGCAGAGACACTAGCGGGGGACGTGAGCAGTTCTTC	CASRDTSGGREQFF
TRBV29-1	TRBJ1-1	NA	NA	TGCAGCGTTGGGCTGAACACTGAAGCTTTCTTT	CSVGLNTEAFF
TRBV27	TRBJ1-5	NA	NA	TGTGCCAGCAGTTTCGTCCCCCTTGGGCACAATCAGCCCCAGCATTTT	CASSFVPLGHNQPQHF
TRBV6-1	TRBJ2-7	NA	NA	TGTGCCAGCAGTGAACCGGGCTACGAGCAGTACTTC	CASSEPGYEQYF
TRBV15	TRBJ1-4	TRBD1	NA	TGTGCCACCAGCCATAGACAGGGGGTAGGGGAAAAACTGTTTTTT	CATSHRQGVGEKLFF
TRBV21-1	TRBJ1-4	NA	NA	TGTGCCAGCAGCAGAACATTTGACGGCGATGAAAAACTGTTTTTT	CASSRTFDGDEKLFF
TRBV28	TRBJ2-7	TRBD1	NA	TGTGCCAGCAGTTTCAGGGGGAGTGGCGACGAGCAGTACTTC	CASSFRGSGDEQYF
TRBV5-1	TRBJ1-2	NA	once	TGCGCCAGCAGCTTGGGGCAGGGCTACACCTTC	CASSLGQGYTF
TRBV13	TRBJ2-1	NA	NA	TGTGCCAGCAGCGCCAGGGACGGATACAATGAGCAGTTCTTC	CASSARDGYNEQFF
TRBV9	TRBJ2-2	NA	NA	TGTGCCAGCAGCGAATCCGAGAGTGGGGGCGGCACCGGGGAGCTGTTTTTT	CASSESESGGGTGELFF
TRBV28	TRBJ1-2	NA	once	TGTGCCAGCAGGCTGGAAGGACGGCCCTATGGCTACACCTTC	CASRLEGRPYGYTF
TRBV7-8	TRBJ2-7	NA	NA	TGTGCCAGCAGCTTAGGGAACAACGAGCAGTACTTC	CASSLGNNEQYF
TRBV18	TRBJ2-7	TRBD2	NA	TGTGCCAGCTCACCACTGCTAGCGGGAGGATCGTACGAGCAGTACTTC	CASSPLLAGGSYEQYF
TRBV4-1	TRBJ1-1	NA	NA	TGCGCCAGCAGCCAAGGGACTCAGGGCACTGAAGCTTTCTTT	CASSQGTQGTEAFF
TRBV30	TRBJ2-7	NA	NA	TGTGCCTGGACATCTGGGGGGGGCTTAGCCGAGCAGTACTTC	CAWTSGGGLAEQYF
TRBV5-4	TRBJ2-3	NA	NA	TGTGCCAGCAGCTTCGGAGATACGCAGTATTTT	CASSFGDTQYF
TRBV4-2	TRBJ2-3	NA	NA	TGTGCCAGCAGCCCATACCGGGACACTAGCACAGATACGCAGTATTTT	CASSPYRDTSTDTQYF
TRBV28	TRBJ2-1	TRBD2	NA	TGTGCCAGCAGTTTTTATGCGGGAGGGAGCCCCTACAATGAGCAGTTCTTC	CASSFYAGGSPYNEQFF
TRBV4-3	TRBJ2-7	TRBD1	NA	TGCGCCAGCAGCCAAGAAGGGACAGGGGGTTACGAGCAGTACTTC	CASSQEGTGGYEQYF
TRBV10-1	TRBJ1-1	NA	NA	TGCGCCAGCACCTTGACACCCAACACTGAAGCTTTCTTT	CASTLTPNTEAFF
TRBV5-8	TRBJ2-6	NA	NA	TGTGCCAGCAGCCCTCGACTGTCTGGGGCCAACGTCCTGACTTTC	CASSPRLSGANVLTF
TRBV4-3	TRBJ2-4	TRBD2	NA	TGCGCCAGCAGCCAAGATCGGCCGGCGGGGACTAGCGGGGGCCCTGGGGACATTCAGTACTTC	CASSQDRPAGTSGGPGDIQYF
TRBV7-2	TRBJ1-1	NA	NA	TGTGCCAGCAGCTTTTTGTCGACGGGGTTGGAGAACACTGAAGCTTTCTTT	CASSFLSTGLENTEAFF
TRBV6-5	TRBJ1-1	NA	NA	TGTGCCAGCACCCAGGGCACTGAAGCTTTCTTT	CASTQGTEAFF
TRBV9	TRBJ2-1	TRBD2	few	TGTGCCAGCAGCGAGGGTGCTGGGACTAGCGGAAACAATGAGCAGTTCTTC	CASSEGAGTSGNNEQFF
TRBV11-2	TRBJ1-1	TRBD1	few	TGTGCCAGCAGCTCCGGGACAGGGGGCTTGAACACTGAAGCTTTCTTT	CASSSGTGGLNTEAFF
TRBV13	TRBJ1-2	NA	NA	TGTGCCAGCAGCTTAGGCCGGGGCAGGGGAGGCTATGGCTACACCTTC	CASSLGRGRGGYGYTF
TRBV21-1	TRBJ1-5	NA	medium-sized	TGTGCCAGCAGTACAGTCATTAGCAATCAGCCCCAGCATTTT	CASSTVISNQPQHF
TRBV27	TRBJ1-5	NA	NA	TGTGCCAGCAGTTTAATGGGGATAGGCAATCAGCCCCAGCATTTT	CASSLMGIGNQPQHF
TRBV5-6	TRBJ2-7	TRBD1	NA	TGTGCCAGCAACTCAGGGGGCTACGAGCAGTACTTC	CASNSGGYEQYF
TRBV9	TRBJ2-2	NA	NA	TGTGCCAGCAGCGTAGAGCACAGGAACACCGGGGAGCTGTTTTTT	CASSVEHRNTGELFF
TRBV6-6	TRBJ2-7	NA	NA	TGTGCCAGCAGTTGGACGGGGTACGAGCAGTACTTC	CASSWTGYEQYF
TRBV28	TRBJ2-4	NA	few	TGTGCCAGCAGGGCCCTGCTGGGAAGAGACATTCAGTACTTC	CASRALLGRDIQYF
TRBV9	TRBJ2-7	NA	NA	TGTGCCAGCAGCGTAGAACCTAGCGCAGTCTCCTACGAGCAGTACTTC	CASSVEPSAVSYEQYF
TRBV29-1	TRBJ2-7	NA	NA	TGCAGCGTTGAAGATCGGGAAGGTCGCGAGCAGTACTTC	CSVEDREGREQYF